The 18 T cell receptor beta chains presented below share a single source sample, sequenced in a study of regulatory T cells in long-lasting Graves disease. Noted time point: newly diagnosed GD, antithyroid drugs for less than 3 months. PBMCs provided the RNA from which the TCR library was made. Arm-PCR of CDR3 regions and iRepertoire HTBI primers were used to build TCR beta libraries. From the multiplex PCR reads, TCRdb called clonotypes with MiXCR, one entry per CDR3 protein. The profile covers about 380,000 distinct CDR3 sequences, with roughly a sixth appearing a single time and around a fifth taken by the ten largest. The sequences come from peripheral blood mononuclear cells (PBMCs), collected at new diagnosis, from a patient treated with antithyroid drugs. The receptor source for this set is a female donor with Graves disease.

The V gene is TRBV4-1, the J gene TRBJ1-5; tentative D call: TRBD1 (5 bases). V lost 0 bases and J lost 1, with 19 bases in between. This CDR3 is 19 amino acids long. Looked up from germline, CDR1 is MGHRA and CDR2 is YSYEKL. The CDR3 bases are TGCGCCAGCAGCCAAGATAGGCAGGGAAGGAGGGGAAGCAATCAGCCCCAGCATTTT. Its translation: CASSQDRQGRRGSNQPQHF.

This clonotype was counted between two and nine times. V gene TRBV11-2 combines with J gene TRBJ2-1, with D unclear. V lost 5 bases and J 6 bases, leaving 20 bases between the germline ends. This CDR3 has 16 residues. Per germline, CDR1 SGHAT and CDR2 FQNNGV. CDR3 DNA sequence: TGTGCCAGCAGCCTCCCCGGATCGCCAAGGGCCAATGAGCAGTTCTTC. This translates into CASSLPGSPRANEQFF.

About this clonotype itself: A far larger clone is a single base away, which makes a read error likely. No conserved phenylalanine or tryptophan ends this CDR3, so it is likely a read error. J is TRBJ2-1 and V is TRBV7-2; 9 bases align to TRBD2. The germline gives CDR1 SGHTA, CDR2 FQGNSA. The V segment lost 5 bases and the J segment 9 bases; nucleotides outside the gene matches: 14. The CDR3 runs to 16 residues. DNA of the CDR3: TGTGCCAGCAGCCAAGCCCGGGCGGGGGGGACGGCTGAGCAGTTCCTC. The encoded protein is CASSQARAGGTAEQFL.

This clonotype was seen only a few times. V and J are TRBV19 and TRBJ2-7, with 8 bases lining up with TRBD1. V shed 5 bases and J 1 base; nucleotides not matched to a gene: 13. The CDR3 has 17 amino acids. Germline assignment: CDR1 LNHDA and CDR2 SQIVND (reference sequence). DNA for the CDR3: TGTGCCAGTAGTCTCTCTCTAACCGGGACAGGATCCTACGAGCAGTACTTC. This gives the protein CASSLSLTGTGSYEQYF.

This clonotype was seen at least ten times. The rearrangement joins TRBV12-3 or TRBV12-4 to TRBJ1-2; 8 bases map to TRBD1. The CDR3 covers 15 residues. The V gene end was trimmed by 8 bases and the J gene end by 3 bases; junction bases not matched to a gene: 11. CDR3 loop: CASGEPGQAYYGYTF. The CDR3 region has the DNA TGTGCCAGCGGGGAACCGGGACAGGCTTACTATGGCTACACCTTC.

This clonotype was found many times. V gene TRBV7-9 combines with J gene TRBJ2-3, with 9 nucleotides matching TRBD2. The ends lost 5 bases at V and 1 base at J; junction bases unmatched: 4. Germline V lookup: CDR1 SEHNR, CDR2 FQNEAQ (reference sequence). The CDR3 has 15 amino acids. The CDR3 DNA sequence: TGTGCCAGCAGCATCCGGACTAGCGGCACAGATACGCAGTATTTT. Its protein product is CASSIRTSGTDTQYF.

This clonotype was recorded at least ten times. The chain links TRBV6-1 to TRBJ2-1; 7 bases line up with TRBD2. V trimming: 6 bases; J trimming: 0 bases; junction bases outside the gene matches: 5. Per germline, CDR1 MNHNS and CDR2 SASEGT. CDR3 length: 15 amino acids. The CDR3 spells CASRAGTTSYNEQFF. CDR3 DNA: TGTGCCAGCAGGGCCGGGACTACCTCCTACAATGAGCAGTTCTTC.

V is TRBV6-1 and J is TRBJ2-7; D is possibly TRBD2 (6 bases). The germline CDR1 and CDR2 sequences are MNHNS and SASEGT. CDR3 length equals 13 residues. V lost 6 bases and J lost 3, with 12 bases in between. CDR3 in DNA: TGTGCCAGCAGCGTCAACGGGGGCTACGAGCAGTACTTC. The encoded protein is CASSVNGGYEQYF.

This clonotype showed up many times. The chain joins TRBV6-2 or TRBV6-3 to TRBJ2-3; unclear D gene. Germline CDR1 is MNHEY and CDR2 is SVGEGT. CDR3 length: 17 residues. Trimming removed 5 bases at V and 0 bases at J, with 18 bases between. CDR3 in amino acids: CASSELGSGFSTDTQYF. CDR3 bases: TGTGCCAGCAGTGAATTAGGTTCTGGGTTTAGCACAGATACGCAGTATTTT.

This clonotype came up many times. The V gene is TRBV7-9, the J gene TRBJ2-7; TRBD2 matches 8 bases. V was pared by 5 bases and J by 0 bases, with 6 bases of the junction left unmatched. Germline CDR1 and CDR2: SEHNR and FQNEAQ (reference sequence). The CDR3 has 15 amino acids. The CDR3: CASSQGLVASYEQYF. CDR3 DNA sequence: TGTGCCAGCAGCCAGGGACTAGTCGCCTCCTACGAGCAGTACTTC.

This clonotype was seen at least ten times. V and J are TRBV20-1 and TRBJ2-5, with D maybe TRBD2 (5 bases). Trimming took 0 bases from V and 5 from J, leaving 19 bases between them. This CDR3 comprises 16 residues. Germline V gene lookup returns CDR1 DFQATT and CDR2 SNEGSKA (reference sequence). DNA for the CDR3: TGCAGTGCTAGAGATCGGGGTCTTCCTGATGGGGAGACCCAGTACTTC. Its translation is CSARDRGLPDGETQYF.

V is TRBV29-1 and J is TRBJ2-1; D is possibly TRBD2 (5 bases). The V gene's germline CDR1 is SQVTM and CDR2 ANQGSEA. Trimming cost V 5 bases and J 8 bases, with 16 bases left between them. This CDR3 comprises 13 residues. CDR3 sequence (DNA): TGCAGCGTTCTCGGGGTAAAACTCGATGAGCAGTTCTTC. Translating gives CSVLGVKLDEQFF.

This clonotype appeared many times. This CDR3 is CASSRRGQNDYGYTF. DNA for the CDR3: TGTGCCAGCAGCCGACGGGGACAGAATGACTATGGCTACACCTTC. The chain recombines TRBV7-9 with TRBJ1-2; 7 bases agree with TRBD1. The CDR3 is 15 residues long. The germline gives CDR1 SEHNR, CDR2 FQNEAQ (reference sequence). Germline trimming cut 5 bases from V and 3 bases from J; bases unmatched to any gene: 9.

This clonotype has a count of ten or more. This chain links TRBV28 with TRBJ1-5; D is unresolved. Germline CDR1 reads MDHEN; CDR2 reads SYDVKM. CDR3 length equals 13 residues. Trimming took 6 bases from V and 6 from J, leaving 12 bases between them. The CDR3, as DNA: TGTGCCAGCAGACGAGTCGTCCGTCAGCCCCAGCATTTT. Protein: CASRRVVRQPQHF.

This clonotype has only a few counts. Here the CDR3 reads CSARDKSLLGGFGNQPQHF. The CDR3, as DNA: TGCAGTGCTAGAGATAAGAGCCTACTGGGGGGGTTTGGCAATCAGCCCCAGCATTTT. This sequence joins TRBV20-1 and TRBJ1-5; D may be TRBD1 (5 bases). This CDR3 has 19 residues. Looked up from germline, CDR1 is DFQATT and CDR2 is SNEGSKA (reference sequence). With 0 bases removed from V and 2 bases from J, the gap between germline ends came to 23 bases.

As for this clonotype: Since a far larger clone is one base different, this is likely a read error. The V call is TRBV12-3 or TRBV12-4, the J call TRBJ2-1, with a tentative D call TRBD2 (5 bases). V was clipped by 7 bases and J by 10 bases, with 20 bases between them. This CDR3 is 14 amino acids long. This chain's CDR3 is CASTRRQQSNEQFF. The DNA of the CDR3 is TGTGCCAGCACCCGGAGGCAGCAGAGCAACGAGCAGTTCTTC.

The chain is built from TRBV14 and TRBJ1-1; perhaps TRBD1 as D (5 bases). V was shortened by 4 bases and J by 4 bases, with 13 bases between the two germline ends. Germline CDR1 is SGHDN and CDR2 is FVKESK. The CDR3 spans 14 residues. The CDR3 DNA is TGTGCCAGCAGCCTTCCGGGGGGTGGCACTGAAGCTTTCTTT. Its translation is CASSLPGGGTEAFF.

This rearrangement joins TRBV29-1 to TRBJ1-1; D may be TRBD1 (6 bases). This CDR3 has 12 residues. CDR1 is SQVTM, CDR2 ANQGSEA, per germline. This chain's CDR3 is CSGGAGNTEAFF. CDR3 bases: TGCAGTGGGGGGGCAGGGAACACTGAAGCTTTCTTT.